This TCR beta chain was profiled in a study of memory CD4+ T cells and cytomegalovirus serostatus. Sequencing used immunoSEQ multiplex PCR; TCRdb keeps in-frame clones, though not all of them. The table includes 48,000 or so clones, around 80% detected once. The sort gate was single viable CD3+CD4+CD8-CD45RO+ cells for memory CD4+ T cells. Positive selection with CD4 microbeads enriched total CD4+ T cells. Trimming cost V 3 bases and J 4 bases, with 11 bases left between them. This CDR3 comprises 14 residues. Germline V gives CDR1 MNHNS, CDR2 SASEGT. This TCR was recovered from an adult in good health and CMV-seronegative. The chain links TRBV6-1 to TRBJ2-3, with D maybe TRBD1 (5 bases). The sample comprised memory CD4+ T cells from blood. DNA for the CDR3: TGTGCCAGCAGTGAGGTCAGGGAATCAGATACGCAGTATTTT. Its protein is CASSEVRESDTQYF.